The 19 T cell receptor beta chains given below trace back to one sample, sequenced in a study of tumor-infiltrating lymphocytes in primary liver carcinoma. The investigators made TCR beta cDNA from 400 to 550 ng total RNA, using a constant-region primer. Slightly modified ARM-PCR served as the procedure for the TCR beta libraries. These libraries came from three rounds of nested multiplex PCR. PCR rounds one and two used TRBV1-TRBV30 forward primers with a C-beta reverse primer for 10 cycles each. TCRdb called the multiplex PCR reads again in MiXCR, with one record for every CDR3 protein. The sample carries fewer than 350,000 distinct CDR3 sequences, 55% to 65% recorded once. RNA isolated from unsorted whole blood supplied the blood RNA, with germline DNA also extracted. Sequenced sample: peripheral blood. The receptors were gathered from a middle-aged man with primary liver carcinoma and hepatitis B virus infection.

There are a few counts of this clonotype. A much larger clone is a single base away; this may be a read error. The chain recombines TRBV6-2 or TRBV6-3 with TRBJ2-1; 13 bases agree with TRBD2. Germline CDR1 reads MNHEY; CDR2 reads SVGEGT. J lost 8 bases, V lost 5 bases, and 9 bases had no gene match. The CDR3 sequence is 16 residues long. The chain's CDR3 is CASSQLGLAGAYEQFF. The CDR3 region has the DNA TGTGCCAGCAGTCAACTCGGACTAGCGGGAGCCTATGAGCAGTTCTTC.

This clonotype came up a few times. The chain's CDR3 is CASSHDRAGANVLTF. CDR3 DNA: TGTGCCAGCAGCCATGACAGGGCTGGGGCCAACGTCCTGACTTTC. The chain has TRBV11-2 and TRBJ2-6; 7 positions match TRBD1. The CDR3 length is 15 residues. Unmatched junction bases numbered 3, after V lost 5 bases and J lost 2 bases. Looked up from germline, CDR1 is SGHAT and CDR2 is FQNNGV.

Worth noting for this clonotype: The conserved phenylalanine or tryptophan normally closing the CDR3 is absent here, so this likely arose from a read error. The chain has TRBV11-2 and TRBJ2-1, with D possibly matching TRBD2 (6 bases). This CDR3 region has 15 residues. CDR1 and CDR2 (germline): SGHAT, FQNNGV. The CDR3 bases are TGTGCCAGCAGCTTAGATGGGGGGTACAACAATAAGCAGTTCTTG. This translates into CASSLDGGYNNKQFL.

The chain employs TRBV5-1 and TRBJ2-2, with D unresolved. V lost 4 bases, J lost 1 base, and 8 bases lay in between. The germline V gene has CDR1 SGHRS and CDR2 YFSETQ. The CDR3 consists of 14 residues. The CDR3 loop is CASSAGQNTGELFF. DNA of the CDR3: TGCGCCAGCAGCGCTGGTCAGAACACCGGGGAGCTGTTTTTT.

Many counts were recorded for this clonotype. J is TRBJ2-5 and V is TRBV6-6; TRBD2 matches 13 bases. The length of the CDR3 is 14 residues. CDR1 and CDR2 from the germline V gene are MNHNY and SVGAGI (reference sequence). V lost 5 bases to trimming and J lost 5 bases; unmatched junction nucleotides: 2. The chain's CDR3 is CASSGLAGEETQYF. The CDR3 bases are TGTGCCAGCAGTGGACTAGCGGGAGAGGAGACCCAGTACTTC.

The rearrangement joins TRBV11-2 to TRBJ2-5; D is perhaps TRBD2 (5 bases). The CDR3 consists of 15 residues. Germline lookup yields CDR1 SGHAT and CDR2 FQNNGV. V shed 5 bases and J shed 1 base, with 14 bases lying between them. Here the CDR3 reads CASSPPAGAQETQYF. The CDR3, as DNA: TGTGCCAGCAGCCCACCTGCGGGCGCCCAAGAGACCCAGTACTTC.

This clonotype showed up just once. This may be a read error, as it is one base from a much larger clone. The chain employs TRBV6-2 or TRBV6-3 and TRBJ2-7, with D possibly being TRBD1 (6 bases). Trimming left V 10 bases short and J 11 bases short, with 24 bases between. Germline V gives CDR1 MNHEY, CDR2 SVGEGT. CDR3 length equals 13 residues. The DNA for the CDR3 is TGTGCCACCGACAGGCCAAGTTACGTGGAGGAGTACTTC. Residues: CATDRPSYVEEYF.

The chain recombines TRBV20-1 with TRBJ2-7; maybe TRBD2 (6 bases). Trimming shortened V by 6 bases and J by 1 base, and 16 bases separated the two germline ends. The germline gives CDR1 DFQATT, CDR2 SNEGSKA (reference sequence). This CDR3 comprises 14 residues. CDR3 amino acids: CSATDYRTSYEQYF. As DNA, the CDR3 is TGCAGTGCAACGGACTACCGTACTTCCTACGAGCAGTACTTC.

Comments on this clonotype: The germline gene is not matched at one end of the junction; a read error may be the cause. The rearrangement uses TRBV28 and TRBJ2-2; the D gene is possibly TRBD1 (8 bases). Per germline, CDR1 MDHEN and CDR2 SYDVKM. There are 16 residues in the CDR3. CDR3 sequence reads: CASRPTGGGLAGELFF. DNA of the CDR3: TGTGCTAGCAGACCTACAGGGGGGGGTCTTGCCGGGGAGCTGTTTTTT.

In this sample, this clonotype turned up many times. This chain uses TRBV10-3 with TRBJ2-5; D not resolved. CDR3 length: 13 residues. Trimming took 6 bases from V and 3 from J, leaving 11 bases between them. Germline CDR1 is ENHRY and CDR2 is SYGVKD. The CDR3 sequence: CAISGLNEETQYF. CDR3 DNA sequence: TGTGCCATCAGCGGATTAAACGAAGAGACCCAGTACTTC.

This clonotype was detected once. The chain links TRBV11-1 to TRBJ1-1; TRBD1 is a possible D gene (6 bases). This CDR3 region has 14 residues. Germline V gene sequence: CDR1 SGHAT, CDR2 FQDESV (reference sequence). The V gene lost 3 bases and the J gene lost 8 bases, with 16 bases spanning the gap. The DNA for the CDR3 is TGTGCCAGCAGCTTTGTGGGGGCAGGCGCCGAAGCTTTCTTT. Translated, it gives CASSFVGAGAEAFF. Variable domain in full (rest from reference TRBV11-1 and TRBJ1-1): EAEVAQSPRYKITEKSQAVAFWCDPISGHATLYWYRQILGQGPELLVQFQDESVVDDSQLPKDRFSAERLKGVDSTLKIQPAELGDSAMYLCASSFVGAGAEAFFGQGTRLTVV.

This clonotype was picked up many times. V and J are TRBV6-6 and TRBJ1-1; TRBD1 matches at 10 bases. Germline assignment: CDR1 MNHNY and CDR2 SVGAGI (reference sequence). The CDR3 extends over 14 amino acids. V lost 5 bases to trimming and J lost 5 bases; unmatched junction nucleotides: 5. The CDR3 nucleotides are TGTGCCAGCAGTGGGACAGGGGTAAGGACTGAAGCTTTCTTT. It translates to CASSGTGVRTEAFF.

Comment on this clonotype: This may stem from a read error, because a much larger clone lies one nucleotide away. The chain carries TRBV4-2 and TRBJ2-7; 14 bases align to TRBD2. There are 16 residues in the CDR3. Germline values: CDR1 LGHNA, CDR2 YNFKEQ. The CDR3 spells CASCQGLAGVAYEQYF. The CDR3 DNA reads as TGTGCCAGCTGCCAGGGACTAGCGGGAGTGGCCTACGAGCAGTACTTC.

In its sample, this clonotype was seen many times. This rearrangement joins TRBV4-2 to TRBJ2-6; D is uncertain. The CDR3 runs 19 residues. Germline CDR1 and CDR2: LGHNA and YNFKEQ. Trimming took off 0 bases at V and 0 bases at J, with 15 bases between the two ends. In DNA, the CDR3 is TGTGCCAGCAGCCAAGATAGGCCCTCCATTTACTCTGGGGCCAACGTCCTGACTTTC. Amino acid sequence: CASSQDRPSIYSGANVLTF.

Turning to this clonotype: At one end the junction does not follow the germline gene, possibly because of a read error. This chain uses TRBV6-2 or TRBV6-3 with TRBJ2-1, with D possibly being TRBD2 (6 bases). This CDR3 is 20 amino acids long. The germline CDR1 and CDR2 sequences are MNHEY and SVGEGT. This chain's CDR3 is CASSYSGSIERVGSYSEQFF. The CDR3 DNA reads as TGTGCCAGCAGTTACTCCGGTTCTATTGAGCGGGTCGGCTCCTACAGTGAGCAGTTCTTC.

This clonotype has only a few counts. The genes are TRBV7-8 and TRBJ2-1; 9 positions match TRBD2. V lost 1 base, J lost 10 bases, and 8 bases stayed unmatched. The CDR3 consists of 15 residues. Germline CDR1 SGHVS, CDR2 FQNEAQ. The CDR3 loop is CASSLEGAGGTEQFF. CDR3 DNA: TGTGCCAGCAGCTTAGAAGGAGCGGGAGGAACGGAGCAGTTCTTC. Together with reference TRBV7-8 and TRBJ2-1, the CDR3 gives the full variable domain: GAGVSQSPRYKVAKRGQDVALRCDPISGHVSLFWYQQALGQGPEFLTYFQNEAQLDKSGLPSDRFFAERPEGSVSTLKIQRTQQEDSAVYLCASSLEGAGGTEQFFGPGTRLTVL.

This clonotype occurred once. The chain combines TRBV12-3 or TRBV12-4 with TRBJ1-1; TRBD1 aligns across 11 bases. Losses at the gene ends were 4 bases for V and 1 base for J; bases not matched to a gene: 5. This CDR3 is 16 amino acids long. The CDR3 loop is CASSWGQGGRNTEAFF. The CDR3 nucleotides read TGTGCCAGCAGTTGGGGACAGGGGGGGCGGAACACTGAAGCTTTCTTT.

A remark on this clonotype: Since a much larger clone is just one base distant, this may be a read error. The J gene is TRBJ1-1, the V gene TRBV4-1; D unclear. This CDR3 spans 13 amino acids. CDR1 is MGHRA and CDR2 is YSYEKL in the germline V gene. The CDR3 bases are TGCACCAGCCGGAACGAGTTGAACACTGAAGCTTTCTTT. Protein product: CTSRNELNTEAFF.

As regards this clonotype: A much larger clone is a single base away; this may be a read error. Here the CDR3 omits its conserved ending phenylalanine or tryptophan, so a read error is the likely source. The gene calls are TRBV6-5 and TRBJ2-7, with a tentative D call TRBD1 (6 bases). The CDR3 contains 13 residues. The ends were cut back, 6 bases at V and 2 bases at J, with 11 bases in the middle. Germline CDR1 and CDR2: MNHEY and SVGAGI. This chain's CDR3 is CASRQGFPYEQYL. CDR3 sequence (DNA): TGTGCCAGCAGACAGGGTTTTCCCTACGAGCAGTACCTC.